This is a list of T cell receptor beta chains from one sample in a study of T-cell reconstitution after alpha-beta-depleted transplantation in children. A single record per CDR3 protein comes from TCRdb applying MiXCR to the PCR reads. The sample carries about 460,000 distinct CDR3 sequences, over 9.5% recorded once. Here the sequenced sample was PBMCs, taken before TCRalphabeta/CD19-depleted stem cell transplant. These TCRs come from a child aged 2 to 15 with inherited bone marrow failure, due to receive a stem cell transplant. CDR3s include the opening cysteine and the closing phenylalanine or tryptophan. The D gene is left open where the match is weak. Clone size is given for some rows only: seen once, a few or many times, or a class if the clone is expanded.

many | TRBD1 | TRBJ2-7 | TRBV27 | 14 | TGTGCCAGCAGTTTATACGACAGGGTCTACGAGCAGTACTTC | CASSLYDRVYEQYF
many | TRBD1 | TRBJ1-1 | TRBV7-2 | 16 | TGTGCCAGCAGCCCCGGACAGGGGAGGATGAACACTGAAGCTTTCTTT | CASSPGQGRMNTEAFF
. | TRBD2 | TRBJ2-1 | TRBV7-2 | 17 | TGTGCCAGCAGCCTGAGACTAGCGGGACGCTCCTACAATGAGCAGTTCTTC | CASSLRLAGRSYNEQFF
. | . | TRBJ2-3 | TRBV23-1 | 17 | TGCGCCAGCAGTCACTCGAGGGAAGGGGAAACGACAGATACGCAGTATTTT | CASSHSREGETTDTQYF
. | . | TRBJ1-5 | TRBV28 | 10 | TGTGCCAGCGGACGGGAGCCCCAGCATTTT | CASGREPQHF
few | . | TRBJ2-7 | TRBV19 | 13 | TGTGCCAGTAGTATCTCCCGGAACTACGAGCAGTACTTC | CASSISRNYEQYF
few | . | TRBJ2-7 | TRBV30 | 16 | TGTGCCTGGAGTGCCAACCCTTGGGGGAGAGCCTACGAGCAGTACTTC | CAWSANPWGRAYEQYF
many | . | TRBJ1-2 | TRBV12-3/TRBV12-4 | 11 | TGTGCCAGCCACTTCGGGTATGGCTACACCTTC | CASHFGYGYTF
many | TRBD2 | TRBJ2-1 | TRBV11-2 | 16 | TGTGCCAGCAGCCTTAGGACTAGCAGCGGTTACAATGAGCAGTTCTTC | CASSLRTSSGYNEQFF
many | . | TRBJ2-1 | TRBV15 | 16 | TGTGCCACCAGCAGAGAAGTTGCGTCCGTTAGAAATGAGCAGTTCTTC | CATSREVASVRNEQFF
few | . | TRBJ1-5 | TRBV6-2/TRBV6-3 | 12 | TGTGCCAGCAAGCCGGGCAATCAGCCCCAGCATTTT | CASKPGNQPQHF
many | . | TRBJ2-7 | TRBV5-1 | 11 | TGCGCCAGCAGCTTTGGGTCTGAGTGGTACTTC | CASSFGSEWYF
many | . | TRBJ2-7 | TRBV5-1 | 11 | TGCGCCAGCAGCTTGGCCGGGGGGCTTTACTTC | CASSLAGGLYF
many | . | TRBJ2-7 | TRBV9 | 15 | TGTGCCAGCAGCGTAGATGGGGGATCACCCTACGAGCAGTACTTC | CASSVDGGSPYEQYF
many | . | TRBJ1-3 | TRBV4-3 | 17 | TGCGCCAGCAGCCAAGATTATAATATGGAGGCTGGAAACACCATATATTTT | CASSQDYNMEAGNTIYF
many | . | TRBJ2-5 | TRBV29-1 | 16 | TGCAGCGTTGAAGACTTTGGCGGACAACCCCAAGAGACCCAGTACTTC | CSVEDFGGQPQETQYF